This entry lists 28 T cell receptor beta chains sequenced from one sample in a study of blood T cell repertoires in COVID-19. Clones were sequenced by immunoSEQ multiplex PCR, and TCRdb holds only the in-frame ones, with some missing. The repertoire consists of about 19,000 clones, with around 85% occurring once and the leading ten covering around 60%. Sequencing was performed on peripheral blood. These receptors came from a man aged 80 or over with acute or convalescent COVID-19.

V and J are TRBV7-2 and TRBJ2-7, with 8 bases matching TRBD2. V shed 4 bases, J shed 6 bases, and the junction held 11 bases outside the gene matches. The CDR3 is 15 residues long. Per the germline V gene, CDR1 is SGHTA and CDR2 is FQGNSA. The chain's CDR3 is CASSSTGTSYREQYF. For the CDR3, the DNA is TGTGCCAGCAGCTCCACCGGGACTAGTTATCGCGAGCAGTACTTC.

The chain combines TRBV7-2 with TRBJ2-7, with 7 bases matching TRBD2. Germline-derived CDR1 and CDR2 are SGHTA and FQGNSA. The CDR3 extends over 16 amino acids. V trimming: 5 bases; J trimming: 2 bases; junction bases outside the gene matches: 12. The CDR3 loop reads CASSPRAWGGTYEQYF. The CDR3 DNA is TGTGCCAGCAGCCCTAGGGCCTGGGGGGGGACCTACGAGCAGTACTTC.

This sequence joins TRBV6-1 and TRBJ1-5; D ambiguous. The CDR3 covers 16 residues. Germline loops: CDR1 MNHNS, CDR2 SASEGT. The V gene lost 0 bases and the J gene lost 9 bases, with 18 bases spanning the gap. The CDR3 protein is CASSEAHEVPVGPQHF. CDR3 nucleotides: TGTGCCAGCAGTGAAGCGCACGAGGTTCCCGTGGGGCCCCAGCATTTT.

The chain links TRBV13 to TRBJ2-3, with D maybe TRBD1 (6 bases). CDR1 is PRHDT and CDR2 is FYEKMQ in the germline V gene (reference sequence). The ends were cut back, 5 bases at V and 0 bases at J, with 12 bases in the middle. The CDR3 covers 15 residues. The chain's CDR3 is CASSEPTGSTDTQYF. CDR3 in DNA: TGTGCCAGCAGCGAACCGACAGGTAGCACAGATACGCAGTATTTT.

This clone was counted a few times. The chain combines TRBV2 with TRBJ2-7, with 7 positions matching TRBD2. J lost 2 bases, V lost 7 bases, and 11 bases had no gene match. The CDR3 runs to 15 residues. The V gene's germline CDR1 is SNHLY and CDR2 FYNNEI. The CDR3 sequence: CASILAALAAYEQYF. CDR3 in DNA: TGTGCCAGCATCCTAGCGGCCCTCGCCGCCTACGAGCAGTACTTC.

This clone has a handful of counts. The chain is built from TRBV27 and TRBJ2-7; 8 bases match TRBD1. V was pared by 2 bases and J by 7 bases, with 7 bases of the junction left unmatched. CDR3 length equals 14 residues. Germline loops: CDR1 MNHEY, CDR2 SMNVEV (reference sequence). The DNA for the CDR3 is TGTGCCAGCAGTTTAATGGACAGGGCTAAAGAGCAGTACTTC. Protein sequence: CASSLMDRAKEQYF.

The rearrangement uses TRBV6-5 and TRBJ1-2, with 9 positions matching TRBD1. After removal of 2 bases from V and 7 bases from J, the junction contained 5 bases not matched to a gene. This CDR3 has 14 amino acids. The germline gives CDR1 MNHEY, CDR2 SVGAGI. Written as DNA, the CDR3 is TGTGCCAGCAGTTACACGGGACAGGGCTCTGGCTACACCTTC. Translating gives CASSYTGQGSGYTF.

CDR3 sequence reads: CAWSKGVNQPQHF. Written as DNA, the CDR3 is TGTGCCTGGAGTAAAGGGGTGAATCAGCCCCAGCATTTT. The chain has TRBV30 and TRBJ1-5; the D gene is possibly TRBD1 (5 bases). CDR3 length equals 13 residues. V was cut by 2 bases and J by 4 bases, with 9 bases left in between. The V gene's germline CDR1 is GTSNPN and CDR2 SVGIG (reference sequence).

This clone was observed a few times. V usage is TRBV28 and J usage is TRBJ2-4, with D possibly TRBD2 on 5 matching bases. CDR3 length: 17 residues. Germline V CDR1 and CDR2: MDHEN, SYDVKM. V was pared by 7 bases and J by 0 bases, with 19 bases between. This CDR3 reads CASKEDGRHLAKNIQYF. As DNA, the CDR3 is TGTGCCAGCAAGGAGGATGGCAGACATCTAGCCAAAAACATTCAGTACTTC. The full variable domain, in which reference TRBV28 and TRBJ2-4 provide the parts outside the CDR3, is DVKVTQSSRYLVKRTGEKVFLECVQDMDHENMFWYRQDPGLGLRLIYFSYDVKMKEKGDIPEGYSVSREKKERFSLILESASTNQTSMYLCASKEDGRHLAKNIQYFGAGTRLSVL.

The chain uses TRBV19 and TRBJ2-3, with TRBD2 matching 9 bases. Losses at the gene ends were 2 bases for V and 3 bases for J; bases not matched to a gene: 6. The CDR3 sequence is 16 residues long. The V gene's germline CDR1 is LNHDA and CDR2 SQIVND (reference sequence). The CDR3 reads CASSINFAGGTDTQYF. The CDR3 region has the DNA TGTGCCAGTAGTATAAACTTTGCGGGGGGGACAGATACGCAGTATTTT.

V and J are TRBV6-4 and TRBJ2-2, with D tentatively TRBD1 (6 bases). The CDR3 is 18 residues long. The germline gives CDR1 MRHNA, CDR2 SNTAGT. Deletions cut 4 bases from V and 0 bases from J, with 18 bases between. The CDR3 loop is CASSAFLGTGPNTGELFF. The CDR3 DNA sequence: TGTGCCAGCAGTGCTTTTTTAGGAACAGGGCCGAACACCGGGGAGCTGTTTTTT.

CDR3 amino acids: CASSIRQAPRSPLHF. The CDR3 coding sequence is TGTGCCAGTAGTATAAGGCAGGCCCCTCGGTCACCCCTCCACTTT. The rearrangement joins TRBV19 to TRBJ1-6; D gene uncertain. This CDR3 spans 15 amino acids. V was pared by 2 bases and J by 10 bases, with 15 bases between. Germline V gives CDR1 LNHDA, CDR2 SQIVND (reference sequence).

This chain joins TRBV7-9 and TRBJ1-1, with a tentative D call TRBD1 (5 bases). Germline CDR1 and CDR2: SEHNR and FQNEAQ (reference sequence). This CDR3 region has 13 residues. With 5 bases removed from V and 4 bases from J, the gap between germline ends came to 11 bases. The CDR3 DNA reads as TGTGCCAGCAGCCTCGGCCAGGGCACTGAAGCTTTCTTT. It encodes CASSLGQGTEAFF.

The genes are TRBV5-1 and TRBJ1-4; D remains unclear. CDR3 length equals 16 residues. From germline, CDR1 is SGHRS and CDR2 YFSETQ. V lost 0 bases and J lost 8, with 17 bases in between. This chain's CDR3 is CASSLGQSSDGEKLFF. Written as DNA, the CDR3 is TGCGCCAGCAGCTTGGGCCAGTCGAGCGATGGGGAAAAACTGTTTTTT. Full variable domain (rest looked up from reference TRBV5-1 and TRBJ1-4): KAGVTQTPRYLIKTRGQQVTLSCSPISGHRSVSWYQQTPGQGLQFLFEYFSETQRNKGNFPGRFSGRQFSNSRSEMNVSTLELGDSALYLCASSLGQSSDGEKLFFGSGTQLSVL.

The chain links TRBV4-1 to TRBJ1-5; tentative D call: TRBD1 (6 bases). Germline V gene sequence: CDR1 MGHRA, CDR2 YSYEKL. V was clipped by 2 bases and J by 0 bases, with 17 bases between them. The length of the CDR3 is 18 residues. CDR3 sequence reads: CASSQTDRNAISNQPQHF. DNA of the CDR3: TGCGCCAGCAGCCAAACAGACAGGAACGCAATTAGCAATCAGCCCCAGCATTTT.

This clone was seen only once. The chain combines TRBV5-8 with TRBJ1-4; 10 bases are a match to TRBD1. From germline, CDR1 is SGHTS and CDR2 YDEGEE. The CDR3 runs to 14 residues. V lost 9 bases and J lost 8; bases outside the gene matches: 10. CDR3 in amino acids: CANPDRGRGEKLFF. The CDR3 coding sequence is TGTGCCAACCCCGACAGGGGGCGCGGAGAAAAACTGTTTTTT.

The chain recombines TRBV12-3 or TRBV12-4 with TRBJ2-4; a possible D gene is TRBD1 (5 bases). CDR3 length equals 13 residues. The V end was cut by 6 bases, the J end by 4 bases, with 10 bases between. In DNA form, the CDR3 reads TGTGCCAGCAGGGACACAAATAAAAACATTCAGTACTTC. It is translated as CASRDTNKNIQYF.

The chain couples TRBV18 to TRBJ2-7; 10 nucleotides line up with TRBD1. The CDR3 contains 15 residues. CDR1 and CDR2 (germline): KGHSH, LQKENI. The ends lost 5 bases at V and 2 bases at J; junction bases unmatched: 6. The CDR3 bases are TGTGCCAGCTCAGCCCGGGACAGGGGTCCCTACGAGCAGTACTTC. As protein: CASSARDRGPYEQYF.

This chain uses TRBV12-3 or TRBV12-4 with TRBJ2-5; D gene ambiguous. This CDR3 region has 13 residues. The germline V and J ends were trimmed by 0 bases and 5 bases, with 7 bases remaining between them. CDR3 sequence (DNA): TGTGCCAGCAGTTTAGCCAGGCGCGAGACCCAGTACTTC. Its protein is CASSLARRETQYF.

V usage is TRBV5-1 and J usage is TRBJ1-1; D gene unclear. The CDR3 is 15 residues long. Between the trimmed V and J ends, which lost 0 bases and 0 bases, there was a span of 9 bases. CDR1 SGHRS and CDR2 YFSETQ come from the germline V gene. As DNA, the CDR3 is TGCGCCAGCAGCTTGGCCATGGCAGTGAACACTGAAGCTTTCTTT. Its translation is CASSLAMAVNTEAFF.

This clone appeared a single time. CDR3 sequence reads: CASTPQGGNYEQYF. In DNA, the CDR3 is TGCGCCAGCACCCCACAGGGTGGCAACTACGAGCAGTACTTC. The rearrangement joins TRBV5-1 to TRBJ2-7, with a weak D call TRBD1 (6 bases). V was clipped by 6 bases and J by 3 bases, with 16 bases between them. Looked up from germline, CDR1 is SGHRS and CDR2 is YFSETQ. The CDR3 spans 14 residues.

The chain's CDR3 is CASSFLSGTSRNEQFF. The CDR3 DNA sequence: TGTGCCAGCAGCTTCCTATCCGGGACTAGTAGGAATGAGCAGTTCTTC. V is TRBV7-8 and J is TRBJ2-1; 8 bases are a match to TRBD2. Per germline, CDR1 SGHVS and CDR2 FQNEAQ. The junction had 11 bases not matched to a gene; V was cut back by 3 bases and J by 7 bases. The CDR3 length is 16 residues. The whole variable domain, remainder taken from reference TRBV7-8 and TRBJ2-1, is GAGVSQSPRYKVAKRGQDVALRCDPISGHVSLFWYQQALGQGPEFLTYFQNEAQLDKSGLPSDRFFAERPEGSVSTLKIQRTQQEDSAVYLCASSFLSGTSRNEQFFGPGTRLTVL.

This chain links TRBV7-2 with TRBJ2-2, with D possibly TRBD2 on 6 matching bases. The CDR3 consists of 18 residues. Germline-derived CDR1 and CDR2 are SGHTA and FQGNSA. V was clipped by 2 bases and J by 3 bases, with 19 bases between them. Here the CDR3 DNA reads TGTGCCAGCAGCTTAATCTTCGGTAGGCGGGGATACACCGGGGAGCTGTTTTTT. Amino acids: CASSLIFGRRGYTGELFF.

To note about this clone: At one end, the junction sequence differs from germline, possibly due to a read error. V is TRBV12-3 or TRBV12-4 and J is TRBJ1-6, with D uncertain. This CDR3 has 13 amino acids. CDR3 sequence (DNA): TGTGCCAGCAGCTTAGGAACAAATTCACCCCTCCACTTT. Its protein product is CASSLGTNSPLHF.

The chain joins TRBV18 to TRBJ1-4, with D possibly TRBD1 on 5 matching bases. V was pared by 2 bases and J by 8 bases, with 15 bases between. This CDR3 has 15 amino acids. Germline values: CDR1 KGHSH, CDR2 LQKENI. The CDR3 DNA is TGTGCCAGCTCACCAAGGCAGGGAATAGACGAAAAACTGTTTTTT. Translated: CASSPRQGIDEKLFF.

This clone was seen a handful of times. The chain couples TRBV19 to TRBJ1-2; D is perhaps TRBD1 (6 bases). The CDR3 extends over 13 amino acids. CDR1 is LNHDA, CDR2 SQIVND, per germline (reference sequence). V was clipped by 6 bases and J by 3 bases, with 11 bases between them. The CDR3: CASRSNRDYGYTF. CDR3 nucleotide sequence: TGTGCCAGTAGGTCAAACAGGGACTATGGCTACACCTTC.

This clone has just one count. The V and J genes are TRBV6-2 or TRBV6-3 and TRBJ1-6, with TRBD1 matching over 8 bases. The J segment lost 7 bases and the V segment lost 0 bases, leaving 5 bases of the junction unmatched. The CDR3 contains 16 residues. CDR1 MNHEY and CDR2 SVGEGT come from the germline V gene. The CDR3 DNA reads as TGTGCCAGCAGTTACTCGGCAGGGGGCAGGAATTCACCCCTCCACTTT. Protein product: CASSYSAGGRNSPLHF.

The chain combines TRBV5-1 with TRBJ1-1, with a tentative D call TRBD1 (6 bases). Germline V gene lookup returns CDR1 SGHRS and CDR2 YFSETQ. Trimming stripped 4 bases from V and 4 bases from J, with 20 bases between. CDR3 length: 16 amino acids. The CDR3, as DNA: TGCGCCAGCAGCCCCCTGGAGAACAGGGTCGGCACTGAAGCTTTCTTT. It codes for CASSPLENRVGTEAFF.